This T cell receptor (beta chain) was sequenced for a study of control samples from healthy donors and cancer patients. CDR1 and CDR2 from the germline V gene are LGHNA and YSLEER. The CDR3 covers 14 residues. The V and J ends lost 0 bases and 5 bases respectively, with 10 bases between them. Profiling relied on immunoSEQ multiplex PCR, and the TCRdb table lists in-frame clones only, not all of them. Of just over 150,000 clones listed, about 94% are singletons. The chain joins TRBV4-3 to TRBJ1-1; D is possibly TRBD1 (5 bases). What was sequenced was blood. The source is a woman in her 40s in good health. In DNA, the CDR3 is TGCGCCAGCAGCCAAGAGGGGGGGGAAACTGAAGCTTTCTTT. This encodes CASSQEGGETEAFF.